These 10 T cell receptor beta chains share one sample of origin, sequenced in a study of T cell repertoires in cytomegalovirus infection. TCRdb analysed the reads with MiXCR anew, one entry per CDR3 protein. The sample shows a few hundred thousand distinct CDR3 sequences, just under 40% of them seen only once. For these receptors, no antigen is known. The sample was cultured PBMCs, taken from culture after CMV antigen stimulation. These TCRs come from a human donor in good health (CMV status not recorded). Some clones in this sample may be carry-over from other donors' samples.

This clonotype was counted between two and nine times. The CDR3 protein is CASSFILMGSSQETQYF. The CDR3, as DNA: TGTGCCAGCAGTTTTATTTTGATGGGATCTTCACAAGAGACCCAGTACTTC. This chain links TRBV28 with TRBJ2-5, with no clear D. This CDR3 has 17 residues. Looked up from germline, CDR1 is MDHEN and CDR2 is SYDVKM. Between the trimmed V and J ends, which lost 3 bases and 2 bases, there was a span of 19 bases.

The rearrangement joins TRBV7-6 to TRBJ2-7, with TRBD1 identical over 7 bases. CDR3 size: 13 residues. Germline lookup yields CDR1 SGHVS and CDR2 FNYEAQ. The junction had 4 bases not matched to a gene; V was cut back by 5 bases and J by 3 bases. The CDR3 DNA reads TGTGCCAGCAGCCCGGGACAGCACTACGAGCAGTACTTC. It codes for CASSPGQHYEQYF.

The V gene is TRBV12-3 or TRBV12-4, the J gene TRBJ2-7; TRBD2 matches 11 bases. The CDR3 totals 16 residues. J lost 3 bases, V lost 3 bases, and 7 bases had no gene match. The DNA for the CDR3 is TGTGCCAGCAGTTTGATGACTAGCGGGATTCGCTACGAGCAGTACTTC. Translation gives CASSLMTSGIRYEQYF.

This clonotype was counted between two and nine times. The gene calls are TRBV7-2 and TRBJ2-5, with TRBD2 identical over 14 bases. Per germline, CDR1 SGHTA and CDR2 FQGNSA. The CDR3 loop spans 16 amino acids. J lost 4 bases, V lost 5 bases, and 6 bases had no gene match. CDR3 region: CASSPRTSGGRETQYF. The CDR3 DNA reads as TGTGCCAGCAGCCCCCGGACTAGCGGGGGGAGAGAGACCCAGTACTTC.

In its sample, this clonotype was seen a few times. The CDR3 region is CASSITADTQYF. The CDR3 DNA is TGTGCCAGCAGTATAACCGCAGATACGCAGTATTTT. J is TRBJ2-3 and V is TRBV12-3 or TRBV12-4; D is unclear. Trimming took off 5 bases at V and 4 bases at J, with 7 bases between the two ends. This CDR3 is 12 amino acids long.

V usage is TRBV6-6 and J usage is TRBJ2-5; D call uncertain. Trimming removed 5 bases from V and 4 bases from J, with 11 bases in between. The CDR3 loop spans 13 amino acids. Germline V gene data show CDR1 as MNHNY and CDR2 as SVGAGI (reference sequence). The CDR3 nucleotides read TGTGCCAGCAGTGAGCACCAAGGAGAGACCCAGTACTTC. Translating it yields CASSEHQGETQYF.

This chain connects TRBV15 to TRBJ2-2; unclear D gene. This CDR3 contains 11 residues. Germline CDR1 and CDR2: LNHNV and YYDKDF (reference sequence). Trimming removed 5 bases at V and 6 bases at J, with 4 bases between. The CDR3 spells CATSVAGELFF. For the CDR3, the DNA is TGTGCCACCAGCGTCGCCGGGGAGCTGTTTTTT.

The chain combines TRBV4-2 with TRBJ2-3, with D uncertain. V dropped 1 base and J dropped 4 bases, with 6 bases sitting between them. CDR1 and CDR2 (germline): LGHNA, YNFKEQ. The CDR3 spans 13 residues. In DNA, the CDR3 is TGTGCCAGCAGCCAAGCGAATTCAGATACGCAGTATTTT. Its protein is CASSQANSDTQYF.

This clonotype was seen more than once but under ten times. The chain is built from TRBV12-3 or TRBV12-4 and TRBJ1-3; no clear D. The CDR3 is 13 residues long. Trimming removed 5 bases at V and 4 bases at J, with 9 bases between. The CDR3 is CASSHGGGNTIYF. The CDR3 region has the DNA TGTGCCAGCAGTCATGGCGGCGGAAACACCATATATTTT.

This clonotype was picked up a small number of times. The chain links TRBV12-3 or TRBV12-4 to TRBJ2-5; no clear D. V lost 6 bases and J 5 bases, leaving 13 bases between the germline ends. This CDR3 comprises 13 residues. The CDR3 protein is CASRLGGGETQYF. The CDR3 DNA sequence: TGTGCCAGCAGACTCGGCGGTGGGGAGACCCAGTACTTC.